The 3 T cell receptor beta chains given below trace back to one sample, sequenced in a study of blood T cells in healthy people across ages. The use of a sample-barcoded 5' primer and a J-beta primer mix characterized a second PCR of roughly 6 to 12 cycles. TCRdb independently ran MiXCR on the 5' RACE reads; one entry per CDR3 protein. Counted here are 1.5 million to 2 million distinct CDR3 sequences, roughly 43% occurring once; the ten biggest clones make up 23%. Material for sequencing was blood. These TCRs come from a human donor in good health.

This clonotype appeared a single time. V usage is TRBV20-1 and J usage is TRBJ2-7, with D possibly TRBD1 on 6 matching bases. Germline V gives CDR1 DFQATT, CDR2 SNEGSKA (reference sequence). V lost 3 bases and J lost 4, with 13 bases in between. The CDR3 loop spans 13 amino acids. CDR3 coding DNA: TGCAGTGCTAGTTTGGTGCAGGGGTACGAGCAGTACTTC. It is translated as CSASLVQGYEQYF.

V and J are TRBV7-6 and TRBJ1-2; D not certain. CDR3 length: 14 residues. Germline loops: CDR1 SGHVS, CDR2 FNYEAQ. V shed 5 bases and J shed 6 bases, with 16 bases lying between them. CDR3 DNA: TGTGCCAGCAGCAAGAACGGGTTGGGTGATGGCTACACCTTC. This gives the protein CASSKNGLGDGYTF.

Remarks on this clonotype: It is unclear where the CDR3 begins or ends on the DNA, so no DNA is shown, and the CDR3 is as TCRdb lists it. The V and J genes are TRBV5-6 and TRBJ2-1; TRBD2 is the table's D call and was not checked against the DNA. Germline V lookup: CDR1 SGHDT, CDR2 YYEEEE. The CDR3 sequence runs 15 residues, both termini included. The chain's CDR3 is CASNFGPVMYNEQFF.